A single sample is the source of the 21 T cell receptor beta chains below, sequenced in a study of T-cell memory formation after mild COVID-19. TCRdb ran MiXCR on the 5' RACE reads and lists one entry per CDR3 protein. The sample consists of 140,000 or so distinct CDR3 sequences, about 6% of them appearing once. Sequencing was carried out using PBMCs or a T cell subset sorted from them (not recorded which). These receptors originate from an adult woman who had mild COVID-19 (a few samples of this study predate the infection). Cell type and time point are not known.

This clonotype occurred a few times. The CDR3 is CASSQGAGGANYGYTF. As DNA, the CDR3 is TGCGCCAGCAGCCAAGGGGCCGGAGGAGCTAACTATGGCTACACCTTC. The chain uses TRBV4-1 and TRBJ1-2; D is ambiguous. Germline CDR1 MGHRA, CDR2 YSYEKL. V shed 1 base and J shed 0 bases, with 12 bases lying between them. The CDR3 is 16 residues long.

This clonotype was counted only a few times. The CDR3 reads CASSRAGQYNEQFF. In nucleotides, the CDR3 is TGTGCCAGCTCTAGAGCGGGGCAGTACAATGAGCAGTTCTTC. The chain is built from TRBV11-3 and TRBJ2-1; TRBD2 aligns across 7 bases. The ends lost 8 bases at V and 4 bases at J; junction bases unmatched: 8. This CDR3 region has 14 residues. Germline V CDR1 and CDR2: SGHNT, YENEEA.

This clonotype was counted between two and nine times. V is TRBV7-9 and J is TRBJ1-5, with 10 bases identical to TRBD1. The V gene's germline CDR1 is SEHNR and CDR2 FQNEAQ (reference sequence). The CDR3 is 15 amino acids. V lost 1 base and J lost 6; bases outside the gene matches: 3. Here the CDR3 DNA reads TGTGCCAGCAGCTTAGGACAGGGGGCAAGTCAGCCCCAGCATTTT. Amino acids: CASSLGQGASQPQHF.

In its sample, this clonotype was seen many times. The chain links TRBV9 to TRBJ2-3, with D possibly being TRBD2 (5 bases). Trimming removed 0 bases at V and 4 bases at J, with 9 bases between. The length of the CDR3 is 14 residues. Germline-derived CDR1 and CDR2 are SGDLS and YYNGEE. CDR3 region: CASSVAWRSDTQYF. CDR3 coding DNA: TGTGCCAGCAGCGTAGCTTGGAGGTCAGATACGCAGTATTTT.

This clonotype has just a few counts. The chain recombines TRBV4-1 with TRBJ2-1; 8 bases agree with TRBD2. V trimming: 6 bases; J trimming: 3 bases; junction bases outside the gene matches: 10. The CDR3 totals 16 residues. CDR1 is MGHRA, CDR2 YSYEKL, per germline. CDR3 residues: CASRPTLAGNYNEQFF. The CDR3 DNA sequence: TGCGCCAGCAGGCCGACTCTAGCGGGTAACTACAATGAGCAGTTCTTC.

The rearrangement links TRBV30 to TRBJ1-3; D call uncertain. V was trimmed by 4 bases and J by 0 bases, leaving 13 bases between them. The CDR3 is 15 amino acids. Germline CDR1 reads GTSNPN; CDR2 reads SVGIG (reference sequence). CDR3 in amino acids: CAWKSGRNSGNTIYF. CDR3 sequence (DNA): TGTGCCTGGAAGTCAGGCAGGAACTCTGGAAACACCATATATTTT.

This clonotype was recorded many times. This chain links TRBV4-1 with TRBJ2-7, with 10 bases identical to TRBD2. J gave up 5 bases and V 3 bases, and 7 bases lay outside the gene matches. Germline loops: CDR1 MGHRA, CDR2 YSYEKL. This CDR3 comprises 15 residues. CDR3 residues: CASSHHGTSADEQYF. The CDR3 DNA reads as TGCGCCAGCAGCCATCACGGGACTAGCGCGGACGAGCAGTACTTC.

This chain uses TRBV27 with TRBJ1-3; D might be TRBD1 (6 bases). The germline gives CDR1 MNHEY, CDR2 SMNVEV (reference sequence). V dropped 5 bases and J dropped 1 base, with 12 bases sitting between them. The CDR3 spans 15 residues. CDR3 loop: CASSITGTSGNTIYF. For the CDR3, the DNA is TGTGCCAGCAGTATAACCGGGACATCTGGAAACACCATATATTTT.

This chain connects TRBV18 to TRBJ1-2; 7 bases match TRBD1. In germline, CDR1 is KGHSH, CDR2 LQKENI. The CDR3 extends over 15 amino acids. The J segment lost 7 bases and the V segment lost 3 bases, leaving 11 bases of the junction unmatched. For the CDR3, the DNA is TGTGCCAGCTCACCTGGGACAGAGCCAGCCGGTGGCTACACCTTC. Its protein is CASSPGTEPAGGYTF. The variable domain in full, with the rest retrieved from reference TRBV18 and TRBJ1-2, is NAGVMQNPRHLVRRRGQEARLRCSPMKGHSHVYWYRQLPEEGLKFMVYLQKENIIDESGMPKERFSAEFPKEGPSILRIQQVVRGDSAAYFCASSPGTEPAGGYTFGSGTRLTVV.

This clonotype was detected only a few times. The chain recombines TRBV5-1 with TRBJ2-7; D may be TRBD2 (6 bases). The CDR3 consists of 15 residues. Trimming removed 1 base from V and 4 bases from J, with 15 bases in between. Germline V gene sequence: CDR1 SGHRS, CDR2 YFSETQ. In DNA, the CDR3 is TGCGCCAGCAGCTTGTATGGGCAGGGACTGTACGAGCAGTACTTC. As protein: CASSLYGQGLYEQYF.

The chain carries TRBV12-3 or TRBV12-4 and TRBJ1-5, with D tentatively TRBD1 (5 bases). This CDR3 has 17 residues. V was cut by 3 bases and J by 2 bases, with 17 bases left in between. CDR3 loop: CASSFSDTWAGNQPQHF. The CDR3 coding sequence is TGTGCCAGCAGTTTCTCGGACACATGGGCTGGCAATCAGCCCCAGCATTTT.

This clonotype has at least ten counts. This chain connects TRBV7-8 to TRBJ2-1, with TRBD2 matching 12 bases. The CDR3 is 17 residues long. V was clipped by 0 bases and J by 9 bases; unmatched bases: 9. CDR1 SGHVS and CDR2 FQNEAQ come from the germline V gene. This CDR3 is CASSLAWASGGAGEQFF. In DNA, the CDR3 is TGTGCCAGCAGCTTAGCGTGGGCTAGCGGGGGGGCAGGTGAGCAGTTCTTC.

This clonotype was observed many times. This chain links TRBV27 with TRBJ2-1, with D possibly matching TRBD2 (5 bases). V lost 5 bases and J lost 8, with 13 bases in between. CDR3 size: 13 residues. Germline V lookup: CDR1 MNHEY, CDR2 SMNVEV (reference sequence). CDR3 sequence: CASSVYKADEQFF. The CDR3 DNA sequence: TGTGCCAGCAGTGTCTACAAAGCGGATGAGCAGTTCTTC.

There are many counts of this clonotype. The chain links TRBV5-1 to TRBJ2-7, with a tentative D call TRBD1 (7 bases). The CDR3 is 20 amino acids. Trimming took 0 bases from V and 4 from J, leaving 29 bases between them. Per the germline V gene, CDR1 is SGHRS and CDR2 is YFSETQ. The CDR3, as DNA: TGCGCCAGCAGCTTGGACCGGATTCATCAGGGCGGGACAGCCCTATACGAGCAGTACTTC. It is translated as CASSLDRIHQGGTALYEQYF.

This clonotype was detected many times. This chain uses TRBV12-5 with TRBJ1-1, with 7 bases fitting TRBD1. Germline V lookup: CDR1 LGHNT, CDR2 FRNRAP. This CDR3 region has 16 residues. The V and J ends lost 2 bases and 4 bases, in that order; junction bases with no gene match: 10. The CDR3 nucleotides read TGTGCTAGTGGTTTGCCCCCGGACAGGCTGAGCACTGAAGCTTTCTTT. It yields the protein CASGLPPDRLSTEAFF.

The rearrangement uses TRBV3-1 and TRBJ2-1, with 9 bases that match TRBD1. CDR3 length equals 15 residues. The germline CDR1 and CDR2 sequences are LGHDT and YNNKEL (reference sequence). V was clipped by 4 bases and J by 9 bases; unmatched bases: 10. CDR3 protein: CASSPRPGTGTEQFF. CDR3 in DNA: TGTGCCAGCAGCCCCCGTCCCGGGACAGGGACTGAGCAGTTCTTC.

This clonotype was observed many times. The chain couples TRBV6-6 to TRBJ1-5; TRBD1 matches 7 bases. Trimming took 6 bases from V and 0 from J; bases not matched to a gene: 5. Germline CDR1 and CDR2: MNHNY and SVGAGI (reference sequence). The CDR3 is made up of 15 amino acids. CDR3 region: CASRRQGHSNQPQHF. The DNA of the CDR3 is TGTGCCAGCAGAAGACAGGGCCATAGCAATCAGCCCCAGCATTTT.

This clonotype was observed a few times. The V gene is TRBV9, the J gene TRBJ2-7, with 9 bases matching TRBD2. The CDR3 covers 16 residues. CDR1 and CDR2 from the germline V gene are SGDLS and YYNGEE. After removal of 0 bases from V and 7 bases from J, the junction contained 11 bases not matched to a gene. CDR3 in DNA: TGTGCCAGCAGCGTAGATTCGGCGGGGGGGCCAAGGGAGCAGTACTTC. Translation: CASSVDSAGGPREQYF.

This clonotype occurred many times. The chain uses TRBV5-5 and TRBJ2-1; D might be TRBD1 or TRBD2, each matching 5 bases. V was trimmed by 4 bases and J by 10 bases, leaving 15 bases between them. The V gene's germline CDR1 is SGHKS and CDR2 YYEKEE (reference sequence). The CDR3 is 13 amino acids. The CDR3 here is CASSAVPGREQFF. The CDR3 DNA follows: TGTGCCAGCAGCGCCGTCCCAGGGAGAGAGCAGTTCTTC.

Concerning this clonotype itself: This could be a read error, since a much larger clone is one nucleotide away. The chain uses TRBV7-8 and TRBJ1-5, with D possibly TRBD1 on 5 matching bases. Gene TRBJ2-3 matches the end of the DNA better, so the J call may be wrong. Per germline, CDR1 SGHVS and CDR2 FQNEAQ. The CDR3 spans 15 residues. The CDR3 DNA follows: TGTGCCAGCAGCTTAAACGGGTTGGACAATCAGCCCCAGTATTTT. Translated: CASSLNGLDNQPQYF.

This clonotype was recorded many times. V is TRBV4-2 and J is TRBJ2-5; possibly TRBD2 for D (5 bases). V lost 5 bases, J lost 4 bases, and 11 bases lay in between. CDR3 length: 13 amino acids. Per the germline V gene, CDR1 is LGHNA and CDR2 is YNFKEQ. CDR3 bases: TGTGCCAGCAGCTTGGACTCCTCAGAGACCCAGTACTTC. It specifies CASSLDSSETQYF.